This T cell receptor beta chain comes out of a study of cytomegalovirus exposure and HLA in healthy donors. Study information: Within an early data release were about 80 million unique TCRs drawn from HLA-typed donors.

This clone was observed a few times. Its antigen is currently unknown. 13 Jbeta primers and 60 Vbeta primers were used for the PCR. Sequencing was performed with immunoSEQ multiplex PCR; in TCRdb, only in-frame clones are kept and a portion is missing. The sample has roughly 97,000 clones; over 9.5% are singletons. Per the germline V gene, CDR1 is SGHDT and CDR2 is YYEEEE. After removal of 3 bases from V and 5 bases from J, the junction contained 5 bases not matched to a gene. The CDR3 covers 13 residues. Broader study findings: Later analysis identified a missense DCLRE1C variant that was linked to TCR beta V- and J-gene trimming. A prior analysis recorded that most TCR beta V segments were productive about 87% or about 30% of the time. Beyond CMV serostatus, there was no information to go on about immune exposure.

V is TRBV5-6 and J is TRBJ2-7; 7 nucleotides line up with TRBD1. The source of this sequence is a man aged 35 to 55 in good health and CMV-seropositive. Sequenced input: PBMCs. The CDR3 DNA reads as TGTGCCAGCAGCTCCTGGGACAGCGACGAGCAGTACTTC. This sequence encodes CASSSWDSDEQYF.